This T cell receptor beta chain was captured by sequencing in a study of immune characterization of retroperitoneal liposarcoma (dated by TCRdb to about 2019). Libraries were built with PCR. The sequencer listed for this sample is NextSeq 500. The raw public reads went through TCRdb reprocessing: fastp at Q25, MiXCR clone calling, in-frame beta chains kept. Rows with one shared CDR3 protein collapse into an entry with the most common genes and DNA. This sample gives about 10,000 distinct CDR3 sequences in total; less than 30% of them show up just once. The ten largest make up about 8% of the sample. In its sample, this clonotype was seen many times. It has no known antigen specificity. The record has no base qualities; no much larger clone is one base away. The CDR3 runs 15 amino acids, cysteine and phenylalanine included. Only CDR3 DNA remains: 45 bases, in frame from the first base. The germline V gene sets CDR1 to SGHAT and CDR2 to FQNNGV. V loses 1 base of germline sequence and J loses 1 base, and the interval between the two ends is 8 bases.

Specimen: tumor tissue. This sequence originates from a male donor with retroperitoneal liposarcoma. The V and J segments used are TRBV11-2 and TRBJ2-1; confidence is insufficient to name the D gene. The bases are TGTGCCAGCAGCTTAGGGCAGGTTTCCTACAATGAGCAGTTCTTC. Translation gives CASSLGQVSYNEQFF.